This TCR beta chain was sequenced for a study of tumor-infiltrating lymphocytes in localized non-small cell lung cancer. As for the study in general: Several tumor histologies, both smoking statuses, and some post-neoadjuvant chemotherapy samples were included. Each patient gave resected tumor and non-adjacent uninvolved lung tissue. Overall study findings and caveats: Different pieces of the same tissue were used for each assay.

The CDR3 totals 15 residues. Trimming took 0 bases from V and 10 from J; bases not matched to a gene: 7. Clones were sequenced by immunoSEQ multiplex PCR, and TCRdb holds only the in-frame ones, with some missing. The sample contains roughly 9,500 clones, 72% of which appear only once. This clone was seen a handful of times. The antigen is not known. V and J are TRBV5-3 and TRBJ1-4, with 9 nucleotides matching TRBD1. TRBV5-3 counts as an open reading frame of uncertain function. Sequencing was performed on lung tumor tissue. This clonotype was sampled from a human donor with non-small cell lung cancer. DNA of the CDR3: TGTGCCAGAAGCTTGGGAGGACAGGGGTGGAGAAAACTGTTTTTT. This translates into CARSLGGQGWRKLFF.